This T cell receptor beta chain derives from a study of T cell responses to AZD1222 COVID-19 vaccine. Study as a whole: The analysis combined second doses at about 4 or about 12 weeks. Study-wide points: Donor demographics were predominantly white British with a female majority; clonal diversity may be underestimated.

The CDR3 is made up of 16 amino acids. Per the germline V gene, CDR1 is SGHDT and CDR2 is YYEEEE. Trimming cost V 2 bases and J 6 bases, with 15 bases left between them. Measured with immunoSEQ multiplex PCR; TCRdb has only the in-frame clones, and not every one. The sample holds some 110,000 clones, over 75% seen once. With respect to this clone: Its antigen is still unknown.

The chain employs TRBV5-6 and TRBJ1-6; a possible D gene is TRBD1 (5 bases). The sequencing here drew on peripheral blood, taken on day 0 of AZD1222 vaccination. This clonotype originated in an adult in good health. In DNA, the CDR3 is TGTGCCAGCAGCTTATCAGGGCTGCCTCTTAATTCACCCCTCCACTTT. Its translation: CASSLSGLPLNSPLHF.